This T cell receptor (beta chain) is drawn from a study of blood T cell repertoires in COVID-19. Turning to the study itself: Samples came from the United States, Italy and Spain, spanning acute and convalescent COVID-19. PBMCs, B-cell-depleted T cells, or T cells were the source of the cDNA or gDNA that made up the material.

As originally analysed: Scientists estimated how many nucleated cells there were by amplifying reference gene primers. The protocol was immunoSEQ multiplex PCR, while the TCRdb copy is restricted to in-frame clones and leaves out a portion. V and J calls and clone size are given by that table; D and trimming were obtained from the DNA. Of about 170,000 clones in the sample, 84% were seen once. The CDR3 is 17 residues long. J lost 1 base, V lost 6 bases, and 11 bases had no gene match. The germline V gene encodes CDR1 MDHEN and CDR2 SYDVKM. Sequenced sample: peripheral blood. This clonotype originated in a man aged 18 to 29 with active or convalescent COVID-19. The chain has TRBV28 and TRBJ2-7; 11 nucleotides agree with TRBD2. The CDR3 reads CASRGVFRLAGSYEQYF. The CDR3 DNA reads as TGTGCCAGCAGGGGGGTCTTCCGACTAGCGGGATCCTACGAGCAGTACTTC. The complete variable domain, with remaining parts taken from reference TRBV28 and TRBJ2-7, reads DVKVTQSSRYLVKRTGEKVFLECVQDMDHENMFWYRQDPGLGLRLIYFSYDVKMKEKGDIPEGYSVSREKKERFSLILESASTNQTSMYLCASRGVFRLAGSYEQYFGPGTRLTVT.